The present TCR beta chain was sequenced within a study of human T cells and chemical hapten exposure. Study at large: TCR yields per sample varied mostly from small pooled library volume differences.

The CDR3 has 13 residues. V shed 4 bases and J shed 0 bases, with 7 bases lying between them. Germline CDR1 reads SQVTM; CDR2 reads ANQGSEA. During construction of the library, unique molecular identifiers were attached to individual cDNA molecules for quantitative, reproducible TCR counting. Via MiXCR, TCRdb re-called the RACE reads, giving one row per CDR3 protein. The sample lists roughly 120,000 distinct CDR3 sequences; around 8.2% were seen once. This clonotype was counted at least ten times. Antigen: not known. Time point described: healthy volunteer bleed at 2 weeks. The study extracted total RNA from unfractionated whole blood. Study outcomes and limitations: TCRs above 1 in 1000 frequency did not change with DPC sensitization.

V usage is TRBV29-1 and J usage is TRBJ2-1; D gene uncertain. The sequenced sample consisted of whole blood. The clonotype comes from a male donor in good health. Some clones in this sample may be carry-over from other donors' samples. CDR3 amino acids: CSVVGRSYNEQFF. DNA of the CDR3: TGCAGCGTTGTCGGACGCTCCTACAATGAGCAGTTCTTC.